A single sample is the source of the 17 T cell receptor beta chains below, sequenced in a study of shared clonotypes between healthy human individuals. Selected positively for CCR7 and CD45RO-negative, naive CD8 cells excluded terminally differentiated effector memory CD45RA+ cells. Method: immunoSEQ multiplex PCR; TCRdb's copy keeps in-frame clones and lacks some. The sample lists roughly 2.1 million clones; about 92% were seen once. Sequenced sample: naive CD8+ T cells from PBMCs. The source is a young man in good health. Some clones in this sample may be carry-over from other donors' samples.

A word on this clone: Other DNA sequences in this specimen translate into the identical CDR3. CDR3 residues: CASSDSYEQYF. CDR3 nucleotides: TGTGCCAGCAGTGATTCCTACGAGCAGTACTTC. V and J are TRBV25-1 and TRBJ2-7; no definite D call. Trimming took 3 bases from V and 1 from J, leaving 1 base between them. CDR1 and CDR2 from the germline V gene are MGHDK and SYGVNS. The CDR3 length is 11 residues.

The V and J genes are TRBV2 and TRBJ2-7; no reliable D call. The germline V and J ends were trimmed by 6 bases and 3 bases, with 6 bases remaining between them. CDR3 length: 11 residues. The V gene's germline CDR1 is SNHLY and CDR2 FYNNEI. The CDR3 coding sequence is TGTGCCAGCAGGACCCTCTACGAGCAGTACTTC. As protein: CASRTLYEQYF.

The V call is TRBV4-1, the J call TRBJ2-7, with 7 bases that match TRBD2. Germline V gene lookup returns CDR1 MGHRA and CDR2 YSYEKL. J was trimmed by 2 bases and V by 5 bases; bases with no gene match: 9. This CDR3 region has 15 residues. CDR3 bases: TGCGCCAGCAGCTTTTTAGGGAGGGCCACCTACGAGCAGTACTTC. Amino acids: CASSFLGRATYEQYF.

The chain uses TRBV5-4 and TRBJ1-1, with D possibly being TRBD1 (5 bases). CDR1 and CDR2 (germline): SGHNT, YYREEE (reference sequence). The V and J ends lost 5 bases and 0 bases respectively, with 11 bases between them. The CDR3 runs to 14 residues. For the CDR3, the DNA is TGTGCCAGCAGGGCGGGGGAAGTGAACACTGAAGCTTTCTTT. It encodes CASRAGEVNTEAFF.

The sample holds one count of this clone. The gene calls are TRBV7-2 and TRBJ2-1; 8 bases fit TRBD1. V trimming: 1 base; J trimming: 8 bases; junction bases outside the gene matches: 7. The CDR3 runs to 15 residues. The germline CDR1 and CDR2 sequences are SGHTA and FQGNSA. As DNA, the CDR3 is TGTGCCAGCAGCTTAGGGTTGGACAGGGACTATGAGCAGTTCTTC. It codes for CASSLGLDRDYEQFF.

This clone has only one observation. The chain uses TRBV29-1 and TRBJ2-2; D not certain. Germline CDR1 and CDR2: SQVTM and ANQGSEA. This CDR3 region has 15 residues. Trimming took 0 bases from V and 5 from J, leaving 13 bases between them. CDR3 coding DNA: TGCAGCGTTGAAGATCGGGCTCTTGGGACCGGGGAGCTGTTTTTT. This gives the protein CSVEDRALGTGELFF.

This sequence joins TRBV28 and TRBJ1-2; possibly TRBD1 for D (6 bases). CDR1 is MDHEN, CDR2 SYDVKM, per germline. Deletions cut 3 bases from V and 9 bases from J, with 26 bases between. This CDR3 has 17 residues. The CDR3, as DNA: TGTGCCAGCAGTTTGGTCGGTGGGGGCGCGAGTGCTAATAGCTACACCTTC. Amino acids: CASSLVGGGASANSYTF.

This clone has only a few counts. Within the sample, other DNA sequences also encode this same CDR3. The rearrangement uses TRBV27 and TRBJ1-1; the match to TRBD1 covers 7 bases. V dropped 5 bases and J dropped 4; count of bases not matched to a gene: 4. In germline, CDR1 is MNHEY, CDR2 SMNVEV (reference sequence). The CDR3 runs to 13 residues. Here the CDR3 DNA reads TGTGCCAGCAGTCCCGGGACAGTCACTGAAGCTTTCTTT. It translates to CASSPGTVTEAFF.

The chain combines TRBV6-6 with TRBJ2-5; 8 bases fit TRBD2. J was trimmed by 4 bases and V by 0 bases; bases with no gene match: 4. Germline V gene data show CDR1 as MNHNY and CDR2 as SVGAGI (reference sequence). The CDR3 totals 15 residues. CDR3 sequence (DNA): TGTGCCAGCAGTTACTCGAGCGGGAGTCCAGAGACCCAGTACTTC. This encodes CASSYSSGSPETQYF.

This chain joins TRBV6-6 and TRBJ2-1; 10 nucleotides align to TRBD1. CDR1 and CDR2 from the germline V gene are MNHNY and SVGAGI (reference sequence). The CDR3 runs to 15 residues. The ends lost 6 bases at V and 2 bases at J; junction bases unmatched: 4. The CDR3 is CASRGDRGPYNEQFF. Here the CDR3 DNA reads TGTGCCAGCAGAGGCGACAGGGGGCCCTACAATGAGCAGTTCTTC.

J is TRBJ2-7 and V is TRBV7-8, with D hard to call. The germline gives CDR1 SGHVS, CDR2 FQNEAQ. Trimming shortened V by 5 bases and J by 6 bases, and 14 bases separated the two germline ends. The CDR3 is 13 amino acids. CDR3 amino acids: CASSPGRVTEQYF. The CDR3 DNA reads TGTGCCAGCAGCCCAGGACGGGTGACCGAGCAGTACTTC.

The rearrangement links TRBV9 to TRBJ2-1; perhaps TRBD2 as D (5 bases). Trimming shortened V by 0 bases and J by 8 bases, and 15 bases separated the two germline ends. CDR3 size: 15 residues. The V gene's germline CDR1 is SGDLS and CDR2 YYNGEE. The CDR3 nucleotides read TGTGCCAGCAGCGTAGTCCCCGCGGGTTGGGATGAGCAGTTCTTC. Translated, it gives CASSVVPAGWDEQFF.

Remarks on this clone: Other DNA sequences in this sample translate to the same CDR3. CDR3 region: CASSLGTGSNQPQHF. The CDR3 DNA reads TGCGCCAGCAGCTTGGGGACGGGCAGCAATCAGCCCCAGCATTTT. The chain has TRBV5-1 and TRBJ1-5; D remains unclear. Germline CDR1 and CDR2: SGHRS and YFSETQ. The V end was cut by 0 bases, the J end by 1 base, with 8 bases between. CDR3 size: 15 residues.

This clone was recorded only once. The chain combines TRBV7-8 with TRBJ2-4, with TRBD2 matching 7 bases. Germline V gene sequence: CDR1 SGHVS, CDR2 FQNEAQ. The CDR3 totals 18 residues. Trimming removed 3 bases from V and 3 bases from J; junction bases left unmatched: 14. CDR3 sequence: CASSLREGGPSGKNIQYF. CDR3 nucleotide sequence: TGTGCCAGCAGCTTGAGGGAGGGTGGGCCGTCGGGCAAAAACATTCAGTACTTC.

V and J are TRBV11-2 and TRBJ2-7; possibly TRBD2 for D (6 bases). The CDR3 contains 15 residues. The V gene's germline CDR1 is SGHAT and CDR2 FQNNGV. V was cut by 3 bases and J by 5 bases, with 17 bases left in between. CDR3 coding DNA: TGTGCCAGCAGCTTGGGGGTCGGGGGACGACACGAGCAGTACTTC. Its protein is CASSLGVGGRHEQYF.

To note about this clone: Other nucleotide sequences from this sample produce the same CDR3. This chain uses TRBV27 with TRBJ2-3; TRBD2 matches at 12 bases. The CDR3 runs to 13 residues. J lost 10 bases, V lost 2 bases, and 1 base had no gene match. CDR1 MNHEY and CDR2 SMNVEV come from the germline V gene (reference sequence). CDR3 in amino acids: CASSLTSGRPQYF. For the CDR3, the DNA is TGTGCCAGCAGTTTAACTAGCGGGAGGCCGCAGTATTTT.

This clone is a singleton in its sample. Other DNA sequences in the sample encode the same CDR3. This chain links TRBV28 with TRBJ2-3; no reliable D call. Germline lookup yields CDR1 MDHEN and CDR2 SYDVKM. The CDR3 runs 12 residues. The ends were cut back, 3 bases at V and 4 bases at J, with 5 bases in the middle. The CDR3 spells CASSLGPDTQYF. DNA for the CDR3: TGTGCCAGCAGTTTGGGTCCAGATACGCAGTATTTT.